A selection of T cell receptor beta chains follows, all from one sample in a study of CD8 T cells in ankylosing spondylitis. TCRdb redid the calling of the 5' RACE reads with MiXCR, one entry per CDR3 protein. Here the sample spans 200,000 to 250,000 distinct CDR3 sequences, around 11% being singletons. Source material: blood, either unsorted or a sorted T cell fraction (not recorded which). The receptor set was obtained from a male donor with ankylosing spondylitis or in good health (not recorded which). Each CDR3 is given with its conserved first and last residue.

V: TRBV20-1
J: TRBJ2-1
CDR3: CSARDPTSGGARQFF

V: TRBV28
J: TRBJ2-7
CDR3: CASSPWGAAPPSYEQYF

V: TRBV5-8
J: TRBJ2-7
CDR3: CASSLYRQAGEQYF

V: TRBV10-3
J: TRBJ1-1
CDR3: CAISDHRGKGAFF

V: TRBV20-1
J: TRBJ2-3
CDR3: CSAPDSAGVGDTQYF

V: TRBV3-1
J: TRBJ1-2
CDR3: CASSQDLAGGLYGYTF

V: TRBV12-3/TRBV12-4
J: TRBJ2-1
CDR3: CASTPLGLNNEQFF

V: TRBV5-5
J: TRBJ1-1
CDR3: CASSLSRGGFGTEAFF

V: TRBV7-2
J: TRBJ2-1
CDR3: CASSSGRAYNEQFF

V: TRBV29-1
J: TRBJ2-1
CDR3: CSVEAPGLLRFADEQFF

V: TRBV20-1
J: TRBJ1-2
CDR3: CSARDGTRGGYGYTF

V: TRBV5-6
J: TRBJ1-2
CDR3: CASSLEVNGYTF

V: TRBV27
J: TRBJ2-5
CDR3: CASSLTVQETQYF

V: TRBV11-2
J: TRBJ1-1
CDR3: CASSFSRANPEAFF

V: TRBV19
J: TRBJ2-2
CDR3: CASSIRVNTGELFF

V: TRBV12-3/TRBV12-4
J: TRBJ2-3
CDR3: CASSFEGLSTDTQYF

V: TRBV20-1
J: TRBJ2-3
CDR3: CSFRGLAGGPSTDTQYF

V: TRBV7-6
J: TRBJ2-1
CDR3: CASSKGHWNEQFF

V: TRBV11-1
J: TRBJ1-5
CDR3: CASSFGTGLIVGNQPQHF

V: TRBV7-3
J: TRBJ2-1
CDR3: CASSITSGSIDEQFF

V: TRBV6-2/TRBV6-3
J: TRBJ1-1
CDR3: CASSYATEAFF

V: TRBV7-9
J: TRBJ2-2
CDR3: CASSLLTSTGELFF

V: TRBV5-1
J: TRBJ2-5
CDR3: CASSLAPPRETQYF